The rows below give T cell receptor beta chains drawn from one sample of a study of blood T cell repertoires in COVID-19. Using immunoSEQ multiplex PCR, the repertoire was profiled, and TCRdb retains in-frame clones only, with some absent. The sample consists of approximately 220,000 clones, approximately 80% of them appearing once. Sequencing was performed on PBMCs or T cells enriched from blood (not recorded which). The receptors here all came from a middle-aged woman with acute COVID-19. The CDR3 runs from the conserved cysteine through the conserved F or W. Fields, in order: clone size, D gene, V gene, J gene, CDR3 DNA, CDR3 protein. The D gene is left open where the match is weak. Rows may omit the clone size; those that give it use once, few, many or a size class.

.	.	TRBV11-2	TRBJ1-5	TGTGCCAGCAGCAGGGTAGGGGGCAATCAGCCCCAGCATTTT	CASSRVGGNQPQHF
.	.	TRBV19	TRBJ2-2	TGTGCCAGTAGTATGGTTGGGGGGTCCGGGGAGCTGTTTTTT	CASSMVGGSGELFF
.	TRBD2	TRBV7-3	TRBJ2-5	TGTGCCAGCAGCTTAAGATCAGCGGGGGCAGAGACCCAGTACTTC	CASSLRSAGAETQYF
.	TRBD1	TRBV30	TRBJ1-1	TGTGCCCGGGGGGACAGGCCTATGGGCACTGAAGCTTTCTTT	CARGDRPMGTEAFF
.	.	TRBV30	TRBJ1-1	TGTGCCTGGAGTTTAGAAGAGAACACTGAAGCTTTCTTT	CAWSLEENTEAFF
few	.	TRBV6-6	TRBJ2-4	TGTGCCAGCAGTCGGGCCTGGGGCAGGAGGGACAAAAACATTCAGTACTTC	CASSRAWGRRDKNIQYF
.	TRBD1	TRBV28	TRBJ2-5	TGTGCCAGCACTTGGACAGGGCGGGGAGAGACCCAGTACTTC	CASTWTGRGETQYF
.	.	TRBV19	TRBJ1-1	TGTGCCAGTAGCGATCTAGGGGTTGGGACTGAAGCTTTCTTT	CASSDLGVGTEAFF
.	TRBD1	TRBV11-1	TRBJ2-1	TGTGCCAGCCAGGGACAGCCGAATTTTTACAATGAGCAGTTCTTC	CASQGQPNFYNEQFF
.	.	TRBV19	TRBJ2-1	TGTGCCAGTAGTCCCCCTAATCTAAATGAGCAGTTCTTC	CASSPPNLNEQFF
.	TRBD1	TRBV6-5	TRBJ2-2	TGTGCCAGCAGGCCTCAGGGGGCTGCCGGGGAGCTGTTTTTT	CASRPQGAAGELFF
.	.	TRBV5-1	TRBJ2-2	TGCGCCAGCGCCCGGGACATGGGAACCGGGGAGCTGTTTTTT	CASARDMGTGELFF
once	TRBD2	TRBV30	TRBJ2-1	TGTGCCTGGAGTCGGGGGGGCCCCGGTGAGCAGTTCTTC	CAWSRGGPGEQFF
.	TRBD2	TRBV28	TRBJ2-3	TGTGCCAGCAGTTTACCCTCCGATAGCGGGGGGGCCTCAGATACGCAGTATTTT	CASSLPSDSGGASDTQYF
.	.	TRBV30	TRBJ2-7	TGTGCCTGGAGCAGGGACTCCTACGAGCAGTACTTC	CAWSRDSYEQYF
few	.	TRBV5-1	TRBJ2-1	TGCGCCAGCAGCGACCACCGGGGAGACCGAAGCTCCTACAATGAGCAGTTCTTC	CASSDHRGDRSSYNEQFF
few	.	TRBV19	TRBJ1-1	TGTGCCGCCTGGACACCGGGGGTGAACACTGAAGCTTTCTTT	CAAWTPGVNTEAFF
.	.	TRBV12-3/TRBV12-4	TRBJ1-4	TGTGCCAGCAGTCCTGACAGAAATGAAAAACTGTTTTTT	CASSPDRNEKLFF
.	.	TRBV19	TRBJ2-1	TGTGCCAGTACCTCCTTCGGCCCTAGCGCCTACAATGAGCAGTTCTTC	CASTSFGPSAYNEQFF
.	TRBD1	TRBV2	TRBJ2-1	TGTGCCAGCAGGGGGACAGGGAATTCCTACAATGAGCAGTTCTTC	CASRGTGNSYNEQFF
.	TRBD1	TRBV15	TRBJ1-1	TGTGCCACCAGCAGAGATAACAGGGGGCACACTGAAGCTTTCTTT	CATSRDNRGHTEAFF
.	.	TRBV7-6	TRBJ2-2	TGTGCCAGCAGCGCTACGAGGACAGAAAGGACCGGGGAGCTGTTTTTT	CASSATRTERTGELFF